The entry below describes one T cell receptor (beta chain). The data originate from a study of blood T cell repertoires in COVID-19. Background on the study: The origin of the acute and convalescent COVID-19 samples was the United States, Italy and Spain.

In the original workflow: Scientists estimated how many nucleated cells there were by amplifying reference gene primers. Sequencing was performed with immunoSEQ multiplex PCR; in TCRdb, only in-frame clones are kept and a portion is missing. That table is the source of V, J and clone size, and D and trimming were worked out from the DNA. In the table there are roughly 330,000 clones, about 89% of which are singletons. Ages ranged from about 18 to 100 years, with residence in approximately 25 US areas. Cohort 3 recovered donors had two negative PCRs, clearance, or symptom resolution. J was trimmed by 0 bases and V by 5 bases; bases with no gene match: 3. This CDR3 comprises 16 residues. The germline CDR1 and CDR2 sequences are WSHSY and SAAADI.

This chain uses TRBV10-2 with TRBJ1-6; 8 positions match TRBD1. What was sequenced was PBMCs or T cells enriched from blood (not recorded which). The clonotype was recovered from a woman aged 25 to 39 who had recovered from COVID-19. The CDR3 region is CASSKTGGSYNSPLHF. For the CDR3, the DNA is TGCGCCAGCAGTAAAACAGGGGGCTCCTATAATTCACCCCTCCACTTT.